The following is a T cell receptor (beta chain) sequence with its context. Trimming shortened V by 0 bases and J by 11 bases, and 13 bases separated the two germline ends. The V gene's germline CDR1 is SGDLS and CDR2 YYNGEE. CDR3 length: 13 residues. CD8+ and CD4+ T cells from blood underwent TCR beta sequencing, which was carried out in a high-throughput format. Stable or active relapsing-remitting multiple sclerosis, untreated and meeting revised McDonald criteria, defined the controls. This sample is drawn from a study of CD8 T cells in Susac syndrome. The RNA, roughly 0.5 to 1 ug, was put through reverse transcription using random hexamers. MiXCR, applied by TCRdb to the immunoSEQ multiplex PCR reads, yields one record per CDR3 protein. This sample has under 150,000 distinct CDR3 sequences; around 90% occur once, and the top ten carry 0.24%.

The J gene is TRBJ2-3, the V gene TRBV9; a weak D match, TRBD2 (6 bases). The receptor was isolated from a human donor with multiple sclerosis. Sequenced sample: CD8+ T cells from PBMCs. CDR3 nucleotide sequence: TGTGCCAGCAGCGTAGGGGGACGGAGGGGGCAGTATTTT. This sequence encodes CASSVGGRRGQYF. The whole variable domain, remainder taken from reference TRBV9 and TRBJ2-3, is DSGVTQTPKHLITATGQRVTLRCSPRSGDLSVYWYQQSLDQGLQFLIQYYNGEERAKGNILERFSAQQFPDLHSELNLSSLELGDSALYFCASSVGGRRGQYFGPGTRLTVL.